The sequence of this T cell receptor (beta chain) was determined in a study of T cells in localized non-small cell lung cancer (dated by TCRdb to about 2020). Looking at the study overall: The study examined T cell repertoires in roughly 240 patients with early-stage NSCLC and compared tumors with uninvolved tumor-adjacent lungs. The cohort consisted of approximately 240 treatment-naive NSCLC patients whose localized lung tumors had been resected. Of the NSCLC patients, over 120 were male and about a hundred were female, and the mean age was about 69 years.

V drops 0 bases and J drops 8 bases, leaving 5 bases in between. Measured from the cysteine to the phenylalanine, the CDR3 is 11 residues long. The only DNA kept is the CDR3, 33 bases in frame from the first base. The germline V gene (reference sequence) specifies SGHNT as CDR1 and YYREEE as CDR2. Points the paper makes about the study in general: Higher blood T cell density associated with longer overall survival, while higher adjacent-lung clonality associated with shorter survival. Because of the exploratory design, TCR variables were selected using unadjusted p-values without false-discovery rate correction. Uninvolved tumor-adjacent lung showed the highest T cell clonality, higher than tumor, which suggests more focused antigenic responses in the uninvolved tumor-adjacent lung. A median of roughly 60 of the top 100 tumor clones turned up in the paired uninvolved adjacent lung, and roughly 30 of those clones also ranked among the top 100 of that same adjacent lung. Because multi-region tumor sequencing was not done, intratumor heterogeneity could not be ruled out.

This clone was picked up one time. Its antigen specificity is not known. Base qualities are not recorded, but no much larger clone differs from it by a single base. At diagnosis, peripheral blood, uninvolved tumor-adjacent lung and tumor were collected and were preserved as a mix of fresh-frozen and FFPE material. Blood samples were analyzed as peripheral blood mononuclear cells for TCR repertoire profiling. TCR beta CDR3 regions were sequenced from DNA using the immunoSEQ Assay. Processing in the source paper ran as follows. T cell density was computed as TCR beta template counts normalized to usable DNA estimated by amplifying housekeeping genes. The preseqR package was used to estimate richness by extrapolating to 400,000 templates for PBMC samples and to 120,000 templates for tissue samples. Clonality was calculated as one minus Pielou's evenness. Differential abundance testing on productive amino-acid clonotypes, with a minimum total count of 5 and an alpha of 0.1, was used to identify tissue-enriched TCRs. Repertoire overlap between compartments was quantified with the Jaccard Index and Morisita Overlap Index. TCR beta CDR3s were clustered by GLIPH together with public tetramer-defined viral CDR3s, and at least three viral sequences plus V-gene enrichment were required for viral motifs. The immuneACCESS repertoire file appears here via TCRdb, limited to in-frame rearrangements. These files lack a portion of the clones; in checked studies, under half of the deficit traces to unresolved V genes, and the cause of the others is not known. The V and J calls and clone size are taken from that table; D and trimming were inferred from the DNA. The sample yields more than 40,000 clones; approximately 86% were counted once. The top ten constitute approximately 2.4% of the sample.

This clonotype originated in a man between 40 and 75 years old with stage II lung adenocarcinoma. The rearranged segments are TRBV5-4 and TRBJ1-2; no D gene call is confident. Sample: PBMCs, taken before any cancer treatment. CDR3 protein: CASSLAGGYTF. The nucleotides read TGTGCCAGCAGCTTGGCGGGCGGCTACACCTTC.